This passage covers 14 T cell receptor beta chains from one sample sequenced in a study of blood T cell repertoires in COVID-19. TCRdb's copy holds only in-frame clones and misses some; the assay was immunoSEQ multiplex PCR. The sample records roughly 260,000 clones, approximately 89% being singletons. Sequencing input: peripheral blood. These receptors came from a woman aged 50 to 60 with acute or convalescent COVID-19.

V is TRBV6-5 and J is TRBJ2-7; maybe TRBD1 (6 bases). The CDR3 is 14 amino acids. The ends were cut back, 7 bases at V and 2 bases at J, with 15 bases in the middle. The germline V gene encodes CDR1 MNHEY and CDR2 SVGAGI. The CDR3 is CASTRTDLAYEQYF. The DNA of the CDR3 is TGTGCCAGCACTCGGACAGACCTAGCCTACGAGCAGTACTTC.

This rearrangement joins TRBV5-1 to TRBJ1-1; D unclear. The CDR3 covers 17 residues. CDR1 and CDR2 from the germline V gene are SGHRS and YFSETQ. V was trimmed by 4 bases and J by 1 base, leaving 20 bases between them. CDR3 nucleotide sequence: TGCGCCAGCAGCCTTGACGGGGAGGTTTCGTCGAACACTGAAGCTTTCTTT. It is translated as CASSLDGEVSSNTEAFF.

This sequence joins TRBV24-1 and TRBJ2-3, with D perhaps matching TRBD2 (5 bases). Per the germline V gene, CDR1 is KGHDR and CDR2 is SFDVKD. The CDR3 loop spans 13 amino acids. V lost 9 bases and J lost 4, with 13 bases in between. CDR3 coding DNA: TGTGCCACCGAGGGTGGTTTTGCAGATACGCAGTATTTT. Residues: CATEGGFADTQYF.

The chain recombines TRBV11-1 with TRBJ1-1; 7 positions match TRBD1. CDR3 length equals 16 residues. Trimming took 5 bases from V and 4 from J; bases not matched to a gene: 13. CDR1 and CDR2 (germline): SGHAT, FQDESV (reference sequence). The CDR3 loop is CASSLNPTGDFTEAFF. Written as DNA, the CDR3 is TGTGCCAGCAGCCTAAACCCCACAGGGGACTTCACTGAAGCTTTCTTT.

The table lists this clone with a count of one. In nucleotides, the CDR3 is TGTGCCACGGGACAGGGCGAGGGAAAACTGTTTTTT. It encodes CATGQGEGKLFF. V gene TRBV28 combines with J gene TRBJ1-4; 9 bases agree with TRBD1. CDR3 length: 12 amino acids. Germline assignment: CDR1 MDHEN and CDR2 SYDVKM. Unmatched junction bases numbered 7, after V lost 10 bases and J lost 10 bases.

This clone was seen once. CDR3 amino acids: CASSLYGGYNQPQHF. CDR3 coding DNA: TGTGCCAGCAGTTTGTACGGGGGTTACAATCAGCCCCAGCATTTT. The chain combines TRBV27 with TRBJ1-5, with D perhaps matching TRBD1 (5 bases). Germline assignment: CDR1 MNHEY and CDR2 SMNVEV (reference sequence). Trimming took 3 bases from V and 3 from J, leaving 12 bases between them. The length of the CDR3 is 15 residues.

The V call is TRBV5-1, the J call TRBJ2-1, with D perhaps TRBD1 (5 bases). V dropped 6 bases and J dropped 0 bases, with 13 bases sitting between them. This CDR3 comprises 15 residues. CDR1 is SGHRS, CDR2 YFSETQ, per germline. The CDR3: CASMLQASSYNEQFF. CDR3 DNA sequence: TGCGCCAGCATGTTACAGGCGAGCTCCTACAATGAGCAGTTCTTC.

The rearrangement joins TRBV6-1 to TRBJ1-2; 12 nucleotides line up with TRBD1. Germline CDR1 is MNHNS and CDR2 is SASEGT. The V and J ends lost 3 bases and 6 bases, in that order; junction bases with no gene match: 8. The CDR3 is made up of 16 amino acids. The CDR3 reads CASSDPPGQGADGYTF. CDR3 in DNA: TGTGCCAGCAGTGACCCTCCGGGACAGGGGGCGGATGGCTACACCTTC.

The gene calls are TRBV27 and TRBJ2-3; TRBD1 aligns across 7 bases. Germline V CDR1 and CDR2: MNHEY, SMNVEV (reference sequence). This CDR3 has 14 amino acids. V dropped 7 bases and J dropped 6; count of bases not matched to a gene: 10. CDR3 sequence (DNA): TGTGCCAGCAACAGACAGGGAAGTGGGGATACGCAGTATTTT. Protein: CASNRQGSGDTQYF.

The chain carries TRBV20-1 and TRBJ1-1; D gene ambiguous. The CDR3 totals 11 residues. Germline CDR1 reads DFQATT; CDR2 reads SNEGSKA (reference sequence). The ends were cut back, 1 base at V and 3 bases at J, with 3 bases in the middle. The CDR3 DNA follows: TGCAGTGCTAGAGCCGACACTGAAGCTTTCTTT. This encodes CSARADTEAFF.

The chain recombines TRBV5-6 with TRBJ2-1; a possible D gene is TRBD1 (6 bases). The CDR3 totals 14 residues. V shed 1 base and J shed 5 bases, with 10 bases lying between them. CDR1 and CDR2 from the germline V gene are SGHDT and YYEEEE. CDR3 sequence (DNA): TGTGCCAGCAGCTTGTACAGGGAAAACAATGAGCAGTTCTTC. This translates into CASSLYRENNEQFF.

The chain recombines TRBV9 with TRBJ2-2; D is uncertain. Trimming took 6 bases from V and 1 from J, leaving 13 bases between them. Looked up from germline, CDR1 is SGDLS and CDR2 is YYNGEE. The CDR3 consists of 15 residues. CDR3 region: CASTTRSGNTGELFF. The DNA of the CDR3 is TGTGCCAGCACCACACGGTCGGGGAACACCGGGGAGCTGTTTTTT.

This chain links TRBV11-2 with TRBJ1-2, with 10 positions matching TRBD1. This CDR3 comprises 15 residues. V lost 5 bases to trimming and J lost 4 bases; unmatched junction nucleotides: 7. The V gene's germline CDR1 is SGHAT and CDR2 FQNNGV. CDR3 in DNA: TGTGCCAGCAGCGTCGACAGGGGGCTGGGCTATGGCTACACCTTC. Amino acid sequence: CASSVDRGLGYGYTF.

The rearrangement joins TRBV19 to TRBJ2-7, with 12 positions matching TRBD2. With V trimmed by 6 bases and J by 3 bases, 6 bases remained unmatched. The CDR3 loop spans 15 amino acids. Germline V gene sequence: CDR1 LNHDA, CDR2 SQIVND (reference sequence). This CDR3 is CASSAGLAGYYEQYF. The CDR3 DNA follows: TGTGCCAGTAGCGCAGGACTAGCGGGATACTACGAGCAGTACTTC.